A selection of T cell receptor beta chains follows, all from one sample in a study of chemoradiotherapy in HPV16-positive cancers. Clones were sequenced by immunoSEQ multiplex PCR, and TCRdb holds only the in-frame ones, with some missing. This table has about 33,000 clones, roughly 86% appearing once. This specimen was blood, taken from a patient who underwent chemoradiotherapy. The receptors derive from a human donor with HPV-associated anogenital cancer. Each CDR3 is given with its conserved first and last residue. D genes are given only for firm matches.

D gene: NA; J gene: TRBJ1-5; V gene: TRBV7-8; CDR3 protein: CASSLALIRSGGNQPQHF
D gene: NA; J gene: TRBJ1-6; V gene: TRBV7-9; CDR3 protein: CASSAIQDFNSPLHF
D gene: TRBD1; J gene: TRBJ1-2; V gene: TRBV19; CDR3 protein: CASSTYRGDGYTF
D gene: NA; J gene: TRBJ1-1; V gene: TRBV7-6; CDR3 protein: CASSPRSMNTEAFF
D gene: NA; J gene: TRBJ2-7; V gene: TRBV9; CDR3 protein: CASSVQGTSYEQYF
D gene: TRBD1; J gene: TRBJ1-4; V gene: TRBV27; CDR3 protein: CASRGTVNEKLFF
D gene: NA; J gene: TRBJ1-1; V gene: TRBV2; CDR3 protein: CASSELGIGNTEAFF
D gene: NA; J gene: TRBJ2-5; V gene: TRBV7-9; CDR3 protein: CASSRQETQYF
D gene: NA; J gene: TRBJ2-5; V gene: TRBV7-6; CDR3 protein: CAVGGRETQYF
D gene: NA; J gene: TRBJ2-7; V gene: TRBV16; CDR3 protein: CASSQSSTGEQYF
D gene: NA; J gene: TRBJ1-5; V gene: TRBV2; CDR3 protein: CASSERTGNQPQHF
D gene: NA; J gene: TRBJ2-5; V gene: TRBV20-1; CDR3 protein: CSARGRETQYF
D gene: NA; J gene: TRBJ2-7; V gene: TRBV27; CDR3 protein: CASSLGRVLSYEQYF
D gene: TRBD2; J gene: TRBJ2-7; V gene: TRBV7-2; CDR3 protein: CASSPQTSGYEQYF
D gene: TRBD1; J gene: TRBJ2-3; V gene: TRBV5-6; CDR3 protein: CASSLTGGSDTQYF
D gene: NA; J gene: TRBJ2-3; V gene: TRBV4-2; CDR3 protein: CASSQDQEPRDTDTQYF
D gene: NA; J gene: TRBJ1-1; V gene: TRBV27; CDR3 protein: CASSLSAGTNTEAFF
D gene: NA; J gene: TRBJ2-1; V gene: TRBV9; CDR3 protein: CASSVDGGASSYNEQFF
D gene: NA; J gene: TRBJ2-7; V gene: TRBV11-3; CDR3 protein: CASSPDRQGGGYEQYF
D gene: NA; J gene: TRBJ1-4; V gene: TRBV4-2; CDR3 protein: CASSQDWGGPGGDEKLFF
D gene: NA; J gene: TRBJ1-5; V gene: TRBV7-9; CDR3 protein: CASSLRDSNQPQHF
D gene: TRBD1; J gene: TRBJ1-4; V gene: TRBV7-8; CDR3 protein: CASSPPLNRGPGKLFF
D gene: NA; J gene: TRBJ2-7; V gene: TRBV11-1; CDR3 protein: CASSLVAGSFEQYF
D gene: NA; J gene: TRBJ2-2; V gene: TRBV7-9; CDR3 protein: CASSRTRNTGELFF
D gene: TRBD1; J gene: TRBJ1-4; V gene: TRBV5-1; CDR3 protein: CASSLDPTGGNEKLFF
D gene: TRBD1; J gene: TRBJ1-5; V gene: TRBV19; CDR3 protein: CASSILTGGIDQPQHF
D gene: TRBD2; J gene: TRBJ2-3; V gene: TRBV18; CDR3 protein: CASSPQNSGGGVDTQYF
D gene: NA; J gene: TRBJ2-2; V gene: TRBV14; CDR3 protein: CASSQVSLPVGELFF
D gene: TRBD2; J gene: TRBJ2-7; V gene: TRBV6-6; CDR3 protein: CASSGGGGRMTYEQYF
D gene: NA; J gene: TRBJ1-5; V gene: TRBV12-5; CDR3 protein: CASGLIVNQPQHF
D gene: NA; J gene: TRBJ2-7; V gene: TRBV7-9; CDR3 protein: CASSLWGDREQYF
D gene: NA; J gene: TRBJ2-5; V gene: TRBV21-1; CDR3 protein: CASRSDGKGTQYF
D gene: NA; J gene: TRBJ2-5; V gene: TRBV19; CDR3 protein: CASSEGGGETQYF